This T cell receptor (beta chain) was identified in a study of T-cell reconstitution after alpha-beta-depleted transplantation in children. As regards this clonotype: Its antigen is not known.

The TCRbeta library was prepared with unique molecular identifiers. TCRdb fed the PCR reads into MiXCR, producing one record per CDR3 protein. Of about 290,000 distinct CDR3 sequences detected, 10% appear once; the ten largest clones hold just under 7.5%. Study conclusions and caveats: Surviving thymic progenitors and recipient T cells were the source of high TCRbeta diversity at day 60 in some patients. Several hundred expanded graft clones reportedly were the source of alpha-beta T cells about two months after transplant. Newly made T cells mostly supplied T-cell counts and diversity one year after transplant.

The CDR3 has 15 amino acids. Trimming shortened V by 6 bases and J by 0 bases, and 15 bases separated the two germline ends. Germline V CDR1 and CDR2: DFQATT, SNEGSKA (reference sequence). The receptor was isolated from a boy in the first two years of life with acute myeloid leukemia, due to receive a stem cell transplant. Sample: PBMCs, taken before TCRalphabeta/CD19-depleted stem cell transplant. The rearrangement links TRBV20-1 to TRBJ1-5; no firm D call. In nucleotides, the CDR3 is TGCAGTGCGCCTACCTCGTGGGGTAGCAATCAGCCCCAGCATTTT. Protein product: CSAPTSWGSNQPQHF.